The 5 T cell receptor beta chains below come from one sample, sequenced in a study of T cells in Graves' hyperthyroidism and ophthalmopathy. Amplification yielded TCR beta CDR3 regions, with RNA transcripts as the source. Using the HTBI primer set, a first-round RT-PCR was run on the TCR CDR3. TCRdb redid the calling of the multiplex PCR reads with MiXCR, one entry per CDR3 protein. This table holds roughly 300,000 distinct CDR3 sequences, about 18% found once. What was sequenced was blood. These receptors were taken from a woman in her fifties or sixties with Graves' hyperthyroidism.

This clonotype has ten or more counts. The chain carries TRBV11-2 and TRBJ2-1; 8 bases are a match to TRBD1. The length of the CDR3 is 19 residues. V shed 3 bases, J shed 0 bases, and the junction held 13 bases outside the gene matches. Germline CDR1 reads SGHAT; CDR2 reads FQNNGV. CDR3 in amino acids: CASSFGQGAVRLSYNEQFF. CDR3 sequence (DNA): TGTGCCAGCAGCTTTGGCCAGGGGGCAGTCCGCCTCTCCTACAATGAGCAGTTCTTC.

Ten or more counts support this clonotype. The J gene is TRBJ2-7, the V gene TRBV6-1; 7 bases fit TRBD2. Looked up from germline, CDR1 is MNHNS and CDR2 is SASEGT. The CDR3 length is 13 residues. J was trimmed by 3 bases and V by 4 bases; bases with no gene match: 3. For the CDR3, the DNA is TGTGCCAGCAGTGTCGGACTAGGCTACGAGCAGTACGTC. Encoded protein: CASSVGLGYEQYV.

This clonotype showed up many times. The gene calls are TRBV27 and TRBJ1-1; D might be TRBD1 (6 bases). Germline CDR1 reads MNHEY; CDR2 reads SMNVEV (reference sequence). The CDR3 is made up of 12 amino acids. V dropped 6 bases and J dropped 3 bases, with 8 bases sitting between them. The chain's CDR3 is CASRQGDTEAFF. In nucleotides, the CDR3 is TGTGCCAGCAGACAGGGAGACACTGAAGCTTTCTTT.

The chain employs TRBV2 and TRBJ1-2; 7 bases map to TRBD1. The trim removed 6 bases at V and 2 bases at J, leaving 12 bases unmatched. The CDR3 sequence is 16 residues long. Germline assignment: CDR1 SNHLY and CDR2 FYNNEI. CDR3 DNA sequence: TGTGCCAGCAGCGAACTGACAGGGCATCCCAACTATGGCTACACCTTC. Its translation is CASSELTGHPNYGYTF.

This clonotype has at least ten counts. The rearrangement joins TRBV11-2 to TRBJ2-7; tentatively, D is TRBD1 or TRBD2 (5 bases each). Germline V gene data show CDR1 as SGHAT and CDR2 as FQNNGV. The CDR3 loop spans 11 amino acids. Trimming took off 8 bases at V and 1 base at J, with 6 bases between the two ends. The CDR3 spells CASGGSYEQYV. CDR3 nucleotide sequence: TGTGCCAGCGGGGGATCCTACGAGCAGTACGTC.